This T cell receptor beta chain was recovered during a study of CXCR3-negative and CXCR3-positive naive CD8 T cells (dated by TCRdb to about 2019). Regarding the complete study: In total, 130 million to 150 million TRB reads were obtained, which works out to roughly 1.5 +/- 0.3 million reads per library. Data from roughly twelve donors, pooled across two independent experiments, went into the diversity and physicochemical repertoire analyses. For the TRBV-TRBJ cluster analysis, the naive subsets came from 5 donors, while the memory cells came from 3 donors.

As regards this clonotype: Its recognized antigen is unknown.

Sequencing was performed on a NextSeq 550. The Human TCR Profiling Kit (MiLaboratory) was used to make UMI-labeled 5' RACE TRB cDNA libraries. cDNA synthesis used the entire amount of extracted RNA, and PCR amplification then used the entire amount of cDNA produced. Libraries were prepared in parallel with an identical number of PCR cycles. The paper's processing steps were these. With a minimum of two reads required per UMI, MIGEC and MiXCR pulled out about 50,000 +/- 10,000 unique UMI-labeled TRB cDNA molecules from each library. On average, roughly 40,000 +/- 10,000 functional in-frame TRB CDR3 nucleotide clonotypes lacking stop codons were found per library. After downsampling to 5000 UMI-labeled TRB molecules per sample, diversity metrics, including normalized Shannon-Wiener and Chao1, were computed in VDJtools. Clonotype-size-weighted physicochemical properties of the central five CDR3 residues (interaction energy, strength, volume and Kidera factor 4) were computed in VDJtools. After TCRdb reprocessed the reads, each CDR3 protein sequence was kept as one row, without DNA. It is TCRdb's table, rather than the study itself, that gives the V and J calls and clone size. For this sample, the table gives about 57,000 distinct CDR3 sequences. The ten largest clones represent around 0.5% of the sample.

Each CD8+ T cell subset was flow-sorted in triplicate, with roughly 310,000 cells per subset placed directly into RLT lysis buffer. To keep memory contaminants out, a stringent definition of naive CD8+ T cells was applied: CD45RO-CCR7+CD27+CD95-. Peripheral blood mononuclear cells were isolated from buffy coats using standard density gradient centrifugation. A FACSAria III was used to flow-sort naive CXCR3-negative and CXCR3-positive CD8+ T cells. An RNeasy Mini Kit was used to extract total RNA from the sorted cells. The CDR3 numbers 12 residues from cysteine through phenylalanine. Only the protein is on record. According to the germline V gene (reference sequence), CDR1 reads LNHNV and CDR2 reads YYDKDF. Overall results and qualifications from the work: Similar TRBV-TRBJ usage was shown by naive CXCR3-negative and CXCR3-positive cells from the same donor, whereas distinct patterns were shown by memory cells. Freshly isolated PBMCs were used for most assays because CXCR3 expression partially decreased after cryopreservation. Both naive subsets had comparably high repertoire diversity, while memory CD8+ T cells had much lower repertoire diversity. Because surface CD5, which has been linked to self-reactivity in mice, was comparable between naive subsets, TCR interaction strength was also inferred from TRB CDR3 physicochemical properties. Compared with CXCR3-negative naive cells, CXCR3-positive naive cells had TRB CDR3s with higher hydrophobicity (lower Kidera factor 4), lower energy, and higher strength and volume indices.

This receptor was obtained from a human donor in good health. Some clones in this sample may be carry-over from other donors' samples. Here the chain combines TRBV15 and TRBJ1-5; TCRdb selects TRBD1, and the lack of DNA leaves this call unchecked. The sequencing input was naive CXCR3+ CD8+ T cells from blood. This sample's cell subset or site label indicates: CD45RO-CCR7+CD27+CD95- naive CD8+ T cells expressing CXCR3 (TNR3+). The CDR3 region: CATSRAGQAQHF.